This record looks at one TCR beta chain sequence and its context. Original methodology: Amplification of reference gene primers provided the estimated nucleated cell counts. Profiling relied on immunoSEQ multiplex PCR, and the TCRdb table lists in-frame clones only, not all of them. Clone size and V and J calls were adopted from that table, with D and trimming inferred from the DNA. The repertoire holds hundreds of thousands of clones, 70% to 90% seen once, with 0.7% in the top ten. The record originates from a study of blood T cell repertoires in COVID-19. Study background: Acute and convalescent COVID-19 specimens originated in the United States, Italy and Spain. Sources were T cells, B-cell-depleted T cells, or PBMCs; the material itself was cDNA or gDNA.

Germline CDR1 is MGHDK and CDR2 is SYGVNS. V shed 4 bases and J shed 6 bases, with 10 bases lying between them. This CDR3 contains 13 residues. Sequencing used peripheral blood. The chain couples TRBV25-1 to TRBJ1-3; D unresolved. The TCR originated in a human donor in a cohort sampled during active COVID-19. The CDR3 region is CASSGGHLNTIYF. As DNA, the CDR3 is TGTGCCAGCAGTGGAGGGCACCTAAACACCATATATTTT. Filled out from reference TRBV25-1 and TRBJ1-3, the complete variable domain reads EADIYQTPRYLVIGTGKKITLECSQTMGHDKMYWYQQDPGMELHLIHYSYGVNSTEKGDLSSESTVSRIRTEHFPLTLESARPSHTSQYLCASSGGHLNTIYFGEGSWLTVV.